The 16 T cell receptor beta chains below come from one sample, sequenced in a study of T cell clonotyping in hematopoietic cell transplantation. The time point here: recipient sample about 28 days before transplant, after cytoreduction. The method was immunoSEQ multiplex PCR; TCRdb's version includes in-frame clones alone and lacks a portion of them. The table includes around 45,000 clones, roughly four fifths detected once. The sample consisted of peripheral blood mononuclear cells, taken before stem cell transplant. The receptors here all came from a man aged 55 to 70 with myelodysplastic syndrome. Some clones in this sample may be carry-over from other donors' samples.

In its sample, this clone was seen once. The chain joins TRBV6-5 to TRBJ1-2, with a tentative D call TRBD1 (6 bases). Trimming left V 6 bases short and J 4 bases short, with 12 bases between. Germline loops: CDR1 MNHEY, CDR2 SVGAGI. The length of the CDR3 is 13 residues. The CDR3 protein is CASSPGTTYGYTF. CDR3 nucleotides: TGTGCCAGCAGCCCCGGGACAACCTATGGCTACACCTTC.

This chain uses TRBV6-5 with TRBJ1-6; a weak D match, TRBD1 (6 bases). The CDR3 consists of 15 residues. V dropped 1 base and J dropped 10 bases, with 14 bases sitting between them. Germline CDR1 MNHEY, CDR2 SVGAGI. CDR3 region: CASSYYREMRSPLHF. In DNA, the CDR3 is TGTGCCAGCAGTTACTACAGGGAAATGAGATCACCCCTCCACTTT.

This chain joins TRBV6-1 and TRBJ1-6; D might be TRBD1 (5 bases). V lost 8 bases to trimming and J lost 10 bases, with 18 bases between them. CDR3 size: 14 residues. Germline values: CDR1 MNHNS, CDR2 SASEGT. CDR3 nucleotide sequence: TGTGCCAGCTCGGAACGGGGAAGGGACTCACCCCTCCACTTT. Translated: CASSERGRDSPLHF.

The V and J genes are TRBV19 and TRBJ1-4, with 10 bases fitting TRBD1. Germline V gene sequence: CDR1 LNHDA, CDR2 SQIVND (reference sequence). The V gene end was trimmed by 2 bases and the J gene end by 0 bases; junction bases not matched to a gene: 6. This CDR3 has 18 amino acids. The CDR3 DNA sequence: TGTGCCAGTAGTATAAATGGACAGGGGGGAACAACTAATGAAAAACTGTTTTTT. It specifies CASSINGQGGTTNEKLFF.

This clone was recorded a few times. This sequence joins TRBV25-1 and TRBJ1-2; D call uncertain. Germline loops: CDR1 MGHDK, CDR2 SYGVNS. The CDR3 runs 15 residues. Between the trimmed V and J ends, which lost 1 base and 8 bases, there was a span of 17 bases. The chain's CDR3 is CASSESSSVPRGYTF. In nucleotides, the CDR3 is TGTGCCAGCAGTGAATCTAGCAGTGTTCCCCGGGGCTACACCTTC.

V and J are TRBV30 and TRBJ1-5; 7 bases are a match to TRBD1. The CDR3 extends over 15 amino acids. V was clipped by 1 base and J by 7 bases; unmatched bases: 10. CDR1 and CDR2 (germline): GTSNPN, SVGIG (reference sequence). For the CDR3, the DNA is TGTGCCTGGAGTGGAATTGACAGGGTGAAGCAGCCCCAGCATTTT. It specifies CAWSGIDRVKQPQHF.

The CDR3 loop reads CASSPRMGGESNYGYTF. The CDR3 bases are TGTGCCAGCAGCCCCCGTATGGGGGGAGAGAGTAACTATGGCTACACCTTC. The gene calls are TRBV7-2 and TRBJ1-2; TRBD1 might be the D (5 bases). Germline V gene sequence: CDR1 SGHTA, CDR2 FQGNSA. Between the trimmed V and J ends, which lost 5 bases and 1 base, there was a span of 20 bases. CDR3 length: 17 residues. Full variable domain (remainder filled in from reference TRBV7-2 and TRBJ1-2): GAGVSQSPSNKVTEKGKDVELRCDPISGHTALYWYRQSLGQGLEFLIYFQGNSAPDKSGLPSDRFSAERTGGSVSTLTIQRTQQEDSAVYLCASSPRMGGESNYGYTFGSGTRLTVV.

The chain carries TRBV2 and TRBJ1-1; a possible D gene is TRBD1 (6 bases). CDR3 length: 12 residues. Trimming removed 8 bases at V and 5 bases at J, with 12 bases between. Germline CDR1 and CDR2: SNHLY and FYNNEI. The CDR3 nucleotides read TGTGCCAGCGCGGCGGGGGCTACTGAAGCTTTCTTT. The encoded protein is CASAAGATEAFF.

This clone was counted between two and nine times. The chain recombines TRBV6-1 with TRBJ1-2; D not resolved. Germline V gene sequence: CDR1 MNHNS, CDR2 SASEGT. This CDR3 is 11 amino acids long. V dropped 5 bases and J dropped 3 bases, with 4 bases sitting between them. CDR3 nucleotides: TGTGCCAGCAGTCGGGACTATGGCTACACCTTC. Protein: CASSRDYGYTF.

The rearrangement uses TRBV5-6 and TRBJ2-7; unclear D gene. The V gene's germline CDR1 is SGHDT and CDR2 YYEEEE. The CDR3 sequence is 13 residues long. Trimming pared 1 base from V and 0 bases from J, leaving 5 bases between. The DNA for the CDR3 is TGTGCCAGCAGCTTGCCGGTCTCCTACGAGCAGTACTTC. This encodes CASSLPVSYEQYF.

The rearrangement joins TRBV30 to TRBJ2-7; the D is unclear. Germline lookup yields CDR1 GTSNPN and CDR2 SVGIG (reference sequence). The length of the CDR3 is 12 residues. Trimming removed 0 bases at V and 5 bases at J, with 8 bases between. CDR3 sequence reads: CAWSVVVDEQYF. The CDR3 nucleotides are TGTGCCTGGAGTGTAGTAGTCGACGAGCAGTACTTC.

This chain uses TRBV6-5 with TRBJ1-2; weak D call: TRBD1 (6 bases). CDR3 length: 15 amino acids. V was clipped by 0 bases and J by 2 bases, with 10 bases between them. Germline V gene sequence: CDR1 MNHEY, CDR2 SVGAGI. The CDR3 loop reads CASSYSGAGNYGYTF. The DNA for the CDR3 is TGTGCCAGCAGTTACTCGGGGGCAGGGAACTATGGCTACACCTTC.

By frequency in the sample, this clone is medium-sized (0.01 to 0.1%). The V call is TRBV9, the J call TRBJ1-5, with 8 bases fitting TRBD1. The germline CDR1 and CDR2 sequences are SGDLS and YYNGEE. V trimming: 3 bases; J trimming: 8 bases; junction bases outside the gene matches: 10. The CDR3 consists of 15 residues. Here the CDR3 DNA reads TGTGCCAGCAGCGGAACAGGGGGGGGCTGGGAGCCCCAGCATTTT. It yields the protein CASSGTGGGWEPQHF.

The J gene is TRBJ1-3, the V gene TRBV28, with TRBD1 matching 7 bases. Unmatched junction bases numbered 5, after V lost 6 bases and J lost 6 bases. The V gene's germline CDR1 is MDHEN and CDR2 SYDVKM. This CDR3 is 13 amino acids long. Here the CDR3 reads CASRPTGENTIYF. In nucleotides, the CDR3 is TGTGCCAGCAGACCTACAGGGGAAAACACCATATATTTT.

This chain links TRBV19 with TRBJ2-6; D is undetermined. CDR3 length equals 18 residues. Trimming removed 3 bases from V and 0 bases from J, with 15 bases in between. Germline CDR1 LNHDA, CDR2 SQIVND (reference sequence). CDR3 in DNA: TGTGCCAGTAGTATGGACCGGATATCTGGCTCTGGGGCCAACGTCCTGACTTTC. Encoded protein: CASSMDRISGSGANVLTF.

This clone was detected only once. The chain couples TRBV28 to TRBJ1-2; the match to TRBD1 covers 7 bases. There are 13 residues in the CDR3. Per the germline V gene, CDR1 is MDHEN and CDR2 is SYDVKM. V was pared by 6 bases and J by 2 bases, with 3 bases of the junction left unmatched. The CDR3 region has the DNA TGTGCCAGCAGCCTACAGGGGAACTATGGCTACACCTTC. Encoded protein: CASSLQGNYGYTF.